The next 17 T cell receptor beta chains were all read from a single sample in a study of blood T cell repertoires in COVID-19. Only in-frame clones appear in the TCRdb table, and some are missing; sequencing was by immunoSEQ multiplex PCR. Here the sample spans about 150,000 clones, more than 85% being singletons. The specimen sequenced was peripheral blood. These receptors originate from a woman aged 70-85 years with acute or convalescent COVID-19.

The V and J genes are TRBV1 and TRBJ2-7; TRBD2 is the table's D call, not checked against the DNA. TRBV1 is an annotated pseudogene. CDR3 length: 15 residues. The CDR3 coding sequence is TGCACCAGCAGATATCCCCGGGGGAGCTCCTACGAGCAGTACTTC. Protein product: CTSRYPRGSSYEQYF.

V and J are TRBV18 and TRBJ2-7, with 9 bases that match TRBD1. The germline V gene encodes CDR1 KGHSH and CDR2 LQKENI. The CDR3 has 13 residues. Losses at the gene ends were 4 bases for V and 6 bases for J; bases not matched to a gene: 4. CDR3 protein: CASSRDRAVEQYV. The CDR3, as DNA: TGTGCCAGCTCACGGGACAGGGCGGTCGAGCAGTACGTC.

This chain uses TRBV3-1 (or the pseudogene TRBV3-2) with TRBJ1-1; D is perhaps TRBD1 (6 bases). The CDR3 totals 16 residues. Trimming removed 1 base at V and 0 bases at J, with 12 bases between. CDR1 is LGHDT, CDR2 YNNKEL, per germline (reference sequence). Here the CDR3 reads CASSQAGQIMNTEAFF. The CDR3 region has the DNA TGTGCCAGCAGCCAAGCTGGACAGATCATGAACACTGAAGCTTTCTTT.

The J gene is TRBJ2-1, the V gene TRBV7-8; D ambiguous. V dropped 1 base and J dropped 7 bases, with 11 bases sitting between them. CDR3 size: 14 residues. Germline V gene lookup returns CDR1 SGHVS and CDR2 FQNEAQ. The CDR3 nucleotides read TGTGCCAGCAGCTTAGGGGCCTCTCCTAATGAGCAGTTCTTC. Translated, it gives CASSLGASPNEQFF.

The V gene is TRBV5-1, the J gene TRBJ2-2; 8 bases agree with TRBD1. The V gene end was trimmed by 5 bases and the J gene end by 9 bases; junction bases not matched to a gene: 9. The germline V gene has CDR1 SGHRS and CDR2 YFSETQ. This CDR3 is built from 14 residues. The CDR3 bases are TGCGCCAGCAGAATCACAGGGGGAGCACGGGAGCTGTTTTTT. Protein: CASRITGGARELFF.

This chain's CDR3 is CASSLSSNTEAFF. Here the CDR3 DNA reads TGTGCCAGCTCACTGTCCTCGAACACTGAAGCTTTCTTT. The chain joins TRBV18 to TRBJ1-1; D gene unclear. V was shortened by 4 bases and J by 1 base, with 7 bases between the two germline ends. The CDR3 covers 13 residues. The germline V gene has CDR1 KGHSH and CDR2 LQKENI.

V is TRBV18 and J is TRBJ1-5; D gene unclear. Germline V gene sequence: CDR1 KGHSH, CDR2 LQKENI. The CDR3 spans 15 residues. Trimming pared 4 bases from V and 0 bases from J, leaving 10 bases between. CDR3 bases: TGTGCCAGCTCACTTACGGTTCATAGCAATCAGCCCCAGCATTTT. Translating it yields CASSLTVHSNQPQHF.

This CDR3 reads CASSLGSGNEKLFF. The CDR3 coding sequence is TGTGCCAGCAGCTTAGGATCAGGAAACGAAAAACTGTTTTTT. The rearrangement links TRBV9 to TRBJ1-4; unclear D gene. Germline loops: CDR1 SGDLS, CDR2 YYNGEE. The V and J ends lost 4 bases and 8 bases respectively, with 15 bases between them. The CDR3 consists of 14 residues.

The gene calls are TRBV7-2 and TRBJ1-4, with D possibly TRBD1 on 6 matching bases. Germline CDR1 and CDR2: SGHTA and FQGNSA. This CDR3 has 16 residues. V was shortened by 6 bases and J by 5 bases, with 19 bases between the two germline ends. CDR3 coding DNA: TGTGCCAGCAGTTGGGGTCGACAGGAACCGAATGAAAAACTGTTTTTT. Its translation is CASSWGRQEPNEKLFF.

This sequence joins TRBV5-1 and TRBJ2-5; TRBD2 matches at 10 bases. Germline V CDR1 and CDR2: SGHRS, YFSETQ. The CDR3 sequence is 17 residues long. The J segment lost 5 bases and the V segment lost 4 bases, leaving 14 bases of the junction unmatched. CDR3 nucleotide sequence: TGCGCCAGCAGCCCTGGGCTAGCGGGGGCCGTATTGGAGACCCAGTACTTC. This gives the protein CASSPGLAGAVLETQYF.

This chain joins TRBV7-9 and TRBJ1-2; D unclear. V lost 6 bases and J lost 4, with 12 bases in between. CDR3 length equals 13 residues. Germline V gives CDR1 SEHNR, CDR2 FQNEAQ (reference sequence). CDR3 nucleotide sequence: TGTGCCAGCAGACAGACGGCTGTCTATGGCTACACCTTC. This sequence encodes CASRQTAVYGYTF.

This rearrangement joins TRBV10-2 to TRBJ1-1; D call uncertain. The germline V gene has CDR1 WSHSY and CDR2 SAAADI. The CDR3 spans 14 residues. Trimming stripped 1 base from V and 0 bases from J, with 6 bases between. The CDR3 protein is CASSEYRLNTEAFF. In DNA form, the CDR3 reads TGCGCCAGCAGTGAGTACCGGTTGAACACTGAAGCTTTCTTT.

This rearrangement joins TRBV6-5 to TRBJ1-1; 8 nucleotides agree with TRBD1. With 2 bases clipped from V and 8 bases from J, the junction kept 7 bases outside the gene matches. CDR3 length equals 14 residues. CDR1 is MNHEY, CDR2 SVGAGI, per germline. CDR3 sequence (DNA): TGTGCCAGCAGTTACATGGACAGGGTGGGGGAAGCTTTCTTT. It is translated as CASSYMDRVGEAFF.

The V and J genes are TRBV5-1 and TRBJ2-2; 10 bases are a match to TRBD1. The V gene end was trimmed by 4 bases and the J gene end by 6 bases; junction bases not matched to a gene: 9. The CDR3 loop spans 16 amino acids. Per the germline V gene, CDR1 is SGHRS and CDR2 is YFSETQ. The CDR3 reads CASSGSPGTGAGELFF. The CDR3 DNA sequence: TGCGCCAGCAGCGGAAGTCCCGGGACAGGGGCCGGGGAGCTGTTTTTT.

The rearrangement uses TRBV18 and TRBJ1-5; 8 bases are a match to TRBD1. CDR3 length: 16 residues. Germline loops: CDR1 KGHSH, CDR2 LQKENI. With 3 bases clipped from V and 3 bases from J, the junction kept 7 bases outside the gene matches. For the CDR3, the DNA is TGTGCCAGCTCACCTCGGACAGGGCTCGACAATCAGCCCCAGCATTTT. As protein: CASSPRTGLDNQPQHF.

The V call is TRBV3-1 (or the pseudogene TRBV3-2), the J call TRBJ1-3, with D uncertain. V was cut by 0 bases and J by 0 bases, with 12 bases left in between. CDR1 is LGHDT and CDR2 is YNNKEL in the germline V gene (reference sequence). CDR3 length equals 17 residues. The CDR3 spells CASSQDPVALSGNTIYF. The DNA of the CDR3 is TGTGCCAGCAGCCAAGACCCCGTAGCTCTCTCTGGAAACACCATATATTTT.

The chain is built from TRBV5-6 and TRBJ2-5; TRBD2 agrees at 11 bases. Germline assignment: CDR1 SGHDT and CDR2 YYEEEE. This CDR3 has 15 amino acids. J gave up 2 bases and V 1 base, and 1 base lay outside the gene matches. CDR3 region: CASSLLAGGQETQYF. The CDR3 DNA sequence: TGTGCCAGCAGCTTGTTAGCGGGGGGGCAAGAGACCCAGTACTTC.